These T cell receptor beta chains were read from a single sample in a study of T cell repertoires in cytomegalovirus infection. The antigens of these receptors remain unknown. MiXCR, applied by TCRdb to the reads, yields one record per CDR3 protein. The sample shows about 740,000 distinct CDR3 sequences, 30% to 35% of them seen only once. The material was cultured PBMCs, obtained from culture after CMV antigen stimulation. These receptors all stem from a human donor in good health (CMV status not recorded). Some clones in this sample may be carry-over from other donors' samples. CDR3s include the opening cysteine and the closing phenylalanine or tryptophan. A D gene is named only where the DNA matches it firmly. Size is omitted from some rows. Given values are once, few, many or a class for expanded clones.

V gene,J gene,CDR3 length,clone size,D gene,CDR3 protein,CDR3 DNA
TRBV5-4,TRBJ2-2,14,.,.,CASSFIGADGELFF,TGTGCCAGCAGCTTCATAGGGGCAGACGGGGAGCTGTTTTTT
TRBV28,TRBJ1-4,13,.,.,CASHIRANEKLFF,TGTGCCAGCCATATACGGGCAAATGAAAAACTGTTTTTT
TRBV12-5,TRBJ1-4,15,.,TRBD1,CASGLGQGRGEKLFF,TGTGCTAGTGGTTTGGGACAGGGGAGAGGTGAAAAACTGTTTTTT
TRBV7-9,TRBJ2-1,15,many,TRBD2,CASSATSGRNNEQFF,TGTGCCAGCAGCGCGACTAGCGGGAGGAACAATGAGCAGTTCTTC
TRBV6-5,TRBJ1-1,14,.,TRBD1,CASSPPGQVPEAFF,TGTGCCAGCAGTCCCCCAGGACAGGTCCCTGAAGCTTTCTTT
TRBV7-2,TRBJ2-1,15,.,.,CASSPAGLEFGEQFF,TGTGCCAGCAGCCCGGCCGGACTGGAGTTCGGGGAGCAGTTCTTC
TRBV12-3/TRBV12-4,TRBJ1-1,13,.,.,CASSFKSDSEAFF,TGTGCCAGCAGTTTTAAGTCCGACAGTGAAGCTTTCTTT
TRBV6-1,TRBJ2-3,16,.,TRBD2,CASSPLAELFTDTQYF,TGTGCCAGCAGCCCACTAGCGGAGTTATTCACAGATACGCAGTATTTT
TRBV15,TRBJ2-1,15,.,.,CATSRDIGTYNEQFF,TGTGCCACCAGCAGAGATATCGGCACATACAATGAGCAGTTCTTC
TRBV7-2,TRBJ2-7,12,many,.,CASSLEGIEQYF,TGTGCCAGCAGCTTAGAAGGGATCGAGCAGTACTTC
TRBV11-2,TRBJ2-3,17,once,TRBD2,CAGSLAGLAGNTDTQYF,TGTGCCGGCAGCTTAGCTGGACTAGCGGGTAACACAGATACGCAGTATTTT
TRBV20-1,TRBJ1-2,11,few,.,CSARDSYGYTF,TGCAGTGCTAGGGACAGCTATGGCTACACCTTC
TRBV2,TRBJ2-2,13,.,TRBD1,CASSPQGPGELFF,TGTGCCAGCAGTCCACAGGGGCCCGGGGAGCTGTTTTTT
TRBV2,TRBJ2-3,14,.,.,CASSEDFSTDTQYF,TGTGCCAGCAGTGAGGATTTTAGCACAGATACGCAGTATTTT
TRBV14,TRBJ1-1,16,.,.,CASSHEQLSGNTEAFF,TGTGCCAGCAGCCATGAACAGTTATCGGGGAACACTGAAGCTTTCTTT
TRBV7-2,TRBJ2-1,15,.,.,CASSLGRPFGNEQFF,TGTGCCAGCAGCTTAGGGCGTCCCTTCGGCAATGAGCAGTTCTTC
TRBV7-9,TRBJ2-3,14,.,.,CASSLGGGRIAQYF,TGTGCCAGCAGCTTAGGAGGGGGTAGGATTGCGCAGTATTTT
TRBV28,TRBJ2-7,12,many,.,CASSLEGFEQYF,TGTGCCAGCAGCTTAGAGGGCTTCGAGCAGTACTTC
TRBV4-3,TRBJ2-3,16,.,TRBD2,CASSQDQGLAGDTQYF,TGCGCCAGCAGCCAAGATCAGGGACTAGCAGGAGATACGCAGTATTTT
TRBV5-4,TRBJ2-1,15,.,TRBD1,CASSGTGATRNEQFF,TGTGCCAGCAGCGGGACAGGGGCAACGAGGAATGAGCAGTTCTTC
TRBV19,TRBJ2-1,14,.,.,CASSISRGLNEQFF,TGTGCCAGTAGTATCAGTAGGGGATTGAATGAGCAGTTCTTC
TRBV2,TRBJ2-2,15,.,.,CASGGVQGASGELFF,TGTGCCAGTGGGGGGGTGCAGGGGGCTTCCGGGGAGCTGTTTTTT
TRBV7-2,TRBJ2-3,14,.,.,CASRIGGHTDTQYF,TGTGCCAGCAGAATTGGGGGCCACACAGATACGCAGTATTTT
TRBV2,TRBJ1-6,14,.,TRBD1,CASRPDRVNSPLHF,TGTGCCAGCAGACCTGACAGGGTAAATTCACCCCTCCACTTT
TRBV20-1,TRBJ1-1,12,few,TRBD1,CSARTGDTEAFF,TGCAGTGCCAGGACAGGGGACACTGAAGCTTTCTTT
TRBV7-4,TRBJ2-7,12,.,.,CASSLGSGPPYF,TGTGCCAGCAGCTTAGGGTCCGGTCCTCCGTACTTC
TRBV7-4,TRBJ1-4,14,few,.,CASARRGRNEKLFF,TGTGCCAGCGCCCGTAGGGGCAGGAATGAAAAACTGTTTTTT
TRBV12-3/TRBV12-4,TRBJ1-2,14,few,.,CASSFGRMNYGYTF,TGTGCCAGCAGTTTTGGTCGGATGAACTATGGCTACACCTTC
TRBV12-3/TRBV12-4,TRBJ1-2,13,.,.,CASSLFRENGYTF,TGTGCCAGCAGTTTATTCCGGGAAAATGGCTACACCTTC
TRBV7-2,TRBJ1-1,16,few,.,CASSRTLGVANTEAFF,TGTGCCAGCAGTCGGACGCTGGGGGTAGCGAACACTGAAGCTTTCTTT
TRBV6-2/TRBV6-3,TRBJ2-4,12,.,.,CASSYQGNIQYF,TGTGCCAGCAGTTACCAGGGAAACATTCAGTACTTC
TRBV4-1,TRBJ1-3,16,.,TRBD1,CASSHEWDRAGNTIYF,TGCGCCAGCAGCCATGAATGGGACAGAGCTGGAAACACCATATATTTT
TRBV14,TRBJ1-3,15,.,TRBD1,CASSRRQGRMDTIYF,TGTGCCAGCAGCAGACGACAGGGGCGGATGGACACCATATATTTT
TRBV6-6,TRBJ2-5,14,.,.,CASNAAGSRGTQYF,TGTGCCAGCAACGCCGCGGGATCCCGGGGGACCCAGTACTTC
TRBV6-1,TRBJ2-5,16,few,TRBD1,CASSRRQGTYQETQYF,TGTGCCAGCAGTAGGCGACAGGGAACGTACCAAGAGACCCAGTACTTC
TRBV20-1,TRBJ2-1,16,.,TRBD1,CSARGTGGPTYNEQFF,TGCAGTGCTAGGGGCACAGGGGGCCCTACCTACAATGAGCAGTTCTTC
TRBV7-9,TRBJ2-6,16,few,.,CASSRYRASGANVLTF,TGTGCCAGCAGCCGTTACAGGGCATCTGGGGCCAACGTCCTGACTTTC
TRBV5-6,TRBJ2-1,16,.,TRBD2,CASISGVLAGTGEQFF,TGTGCCAGCATCTCTGGCGTCCTAGCGGGAACCGGTGAGCAGTTCTTC
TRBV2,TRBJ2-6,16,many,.,CASNYYFFSGANVLTF,TGTGCCAGCAATTACTATTTTTTCTCTGGGGCCAACGTCCTGACTTTC
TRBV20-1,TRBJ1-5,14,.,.,CSASPVGGYQPQHF,TGCAGTGCTAGCCCGGTTGGGGGGTATCAGCCCCAGCATTTT
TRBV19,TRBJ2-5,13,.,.,CASSPRLQETQYF,TGTGCCAGTAGCCCACGACTCCAAGAGACCCAGTACTTC
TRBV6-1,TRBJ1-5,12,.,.,CASSEWSKPQHF,TGTGCCAGCAGTGAATGGTCAAAGCCCCAGCATTTT
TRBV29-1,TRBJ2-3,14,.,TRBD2,CSVDGAGGADTQYF,TGCAGCGTTGACGGAGCGGGAGGGGCAGATACGCAGTATTTT
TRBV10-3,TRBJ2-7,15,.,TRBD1,CAISDPGQGRYEQYF,TGTGCCATCAGTGATCCGGGACAGGGTCGCTACGAGCAGTACTTC
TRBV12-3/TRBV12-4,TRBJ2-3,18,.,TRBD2,CASVLVTGAGEGTDTQYF,TGTGCCAGCGTCCTCGTGACCGGGGCGGGAGAAGGCACAGATACGCAGTATTTT
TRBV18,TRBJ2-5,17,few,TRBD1,CASSPLPPGTGTETQYF,TGTGCCAGCTCACCCCTACCTCCCGGGACAGGGACGGAGACCCAGTACTTC
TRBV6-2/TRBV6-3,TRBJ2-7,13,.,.,CASSYGFSYEQYF,TGTGCCAGCAGTTACGGGTTCTCCTACGAGCAGTACTTC
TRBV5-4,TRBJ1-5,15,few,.,CASSLGGSSPQPQHF,TGTGCCAGCAGCTTGGGCGGATCCTCGCCGCAGCCCCAGCATTTT
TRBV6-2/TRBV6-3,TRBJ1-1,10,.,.,CAIGRTEAFF,TGTGCCATCGGGCGGACTGAAGCTTTCTTT
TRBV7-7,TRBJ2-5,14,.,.,CASSPFGRQETQYF,TGTGCCAGCAGCCCCTTTGGGAGGCAAGAGACCCAGTACTTC
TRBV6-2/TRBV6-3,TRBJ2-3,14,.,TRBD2,CASRPRTSGDTQYF,TGTGCCAGCAGACCCCGGACTAGCGGGGATACGCAGTATTTT
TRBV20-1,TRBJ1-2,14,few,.,CSARDPRGNDGYTF,TGCAGTGCTAGAGATCCCAGGGGCAACGATGGCTACACCTTC
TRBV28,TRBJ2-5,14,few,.,CASNKQGYQETQYF,TGTGCCAGCAACAAACAGGGCTACCAAGAGACCCAGTACTTC
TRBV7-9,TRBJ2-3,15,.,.,CASSLVGHPTDTQYF,TGTGCCAGCAGCTTAGTGGGACACCCCACAGATACGCAGTATTTT
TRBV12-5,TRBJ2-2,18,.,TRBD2,CASGLGYSLAENTGELFF,TGTGCTAGTGGTTTGGGCTACTCGCTAGCGGAAAACACCGGGGAGCTGTTTTTT
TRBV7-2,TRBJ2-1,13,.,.,CASSTGEYNEQFF,TGTGCCAGCAGTACGGGCGAATACAATGAGCAGTTCTTC
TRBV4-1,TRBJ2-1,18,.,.,CASSQAIGGGSSYNEQFF,TGCGCCAGCAGCCAAGCTATCGGGGGCGGGAGTTCCTACAATGAGCAGTTCTTC
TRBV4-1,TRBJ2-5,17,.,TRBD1,CASSQDRGQGAQETQYF,TGCGCCAGCAGCCAAGATCGCGGACAGGGGGCCCAAGAGACCCAGTACTTC
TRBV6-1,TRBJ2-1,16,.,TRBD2,CASRLAGGSSYNEQFF,TGTGCCAGCAGATTAGCGGGGGGGAGCTCCTACAATGAGCAGTTCTTC